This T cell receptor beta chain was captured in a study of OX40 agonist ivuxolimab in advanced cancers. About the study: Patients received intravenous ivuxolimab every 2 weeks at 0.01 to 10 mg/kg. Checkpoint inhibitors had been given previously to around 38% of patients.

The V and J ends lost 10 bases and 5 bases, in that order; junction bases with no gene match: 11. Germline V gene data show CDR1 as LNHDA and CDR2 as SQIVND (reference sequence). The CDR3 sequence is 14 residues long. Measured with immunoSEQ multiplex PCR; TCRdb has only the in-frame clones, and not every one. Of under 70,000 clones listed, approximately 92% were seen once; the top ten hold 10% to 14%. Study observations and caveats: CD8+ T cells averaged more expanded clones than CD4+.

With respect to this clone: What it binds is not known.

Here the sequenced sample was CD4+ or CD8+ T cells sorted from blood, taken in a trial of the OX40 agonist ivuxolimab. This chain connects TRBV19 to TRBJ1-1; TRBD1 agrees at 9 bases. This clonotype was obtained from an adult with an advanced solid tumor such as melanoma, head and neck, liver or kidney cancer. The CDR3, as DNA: TGTGCCACGGACAGGGGATTCGGGGGAACTGAAGCTTTCTTT. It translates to CATDRGFGGTEAFF.